One and the same sample provided the 16 T cell receptor beta chains below, sequenced in a study of T cells in Graves' hyperthyroidism and ophthalmopathy. RNA transcripts were the template for amplifying TCR beta CDR3 regions. The TCR CDR3 was amplified in a first-round RT-PCR using the HTBI primer set. One entry per CDR3 protein, called by TCRdb with MiXCR from the multiplex PCR reads. This sample has 250,000 to 300,000 distinct CDR3 sequences, with approximately 14% found just once. Sample: blood. These TCRs come from a woman aged 40 to 49 with Graves' hyperthyroidism.

The CDR3: CSARDGGGGFYGYTF. Here the CDR3 DNA reads TGCAGTGCTAGAGATGGTGGGGGGGGTTTCTATGGCTACACCTTC. The genes are TRBV20-1 and TRBJ1-2; D possibly corresponds to TRBD1 (5 bases). Between the trimmed V and J ends, which lost 0 bases and 4 bases, there was a span of 15 bases. The germline gives CDR1 DFQATT, CDR2 SNEGSKA (reference sequence). The length of the CDR3 is 15 residues.

This clonotype came up a few times. A read error may explain this, as a much larger clone is one base away. V and J are TRBV18 and TRBJ1-5; D is undetermined. Germline CDR1 reads KGHSH; CDR2 reads LQKENI. The V end lost 5 bases, the J end lost 6 bases, and 11 bases lay between the germline ends. The CDR3 consists of 13 residues. CDR3 bases: TGTGCCAGCTCAGCCTCACTGAGTCAGCCCCAGCATTTT. Translated: CASSASLSQPQHF.

In its sample, this clonotype was seen many times. The chain employs TRBV20-1 and TRBJ2-5, with 9 bases fitting TRBD1. CDR1 is DFQATT and CDR2 is SNEGSKA in the germline V gene (reference sequence). J gave up 4 bases and V 0 bases, and 6 bases lay outside the gene matches. CDR3 length: 15 residues. The CDR3 protein is CSAREQQGARETQYF. Here the CDR3 DNA reads TGCAGTGCTAGAGAACAACAGGGGGCGAGAGAGACCCAGTACTTC.

The chain is built from TRBV7-8 and TRBJ2-2; 7 positions match TRBD2. This CDR3 is built from 16 residues. V lost 4 bases to trimming and J lost 3 bases; unmatched junction nucleotides: 8. In germline, CDR1 is SGHVS, CDR2 FQNEAQ. Here the CDR3 DNA reads TGTGCCAGCAGCTCCTGGACTAGTTCGGACACCGGGGAGCTGTTTTTT. Amino acid sequence: CASSSWTSSDTGELFF.

V gene TRBV24-1 combines with J gene TRBJ2-7; 7 bases fit TRBD2. This CDR3 has 15 amino acids. V shed 5 bases, J shed 6 bases, and the junction held 12 bases outside the gene matches. Germline CDR1 KGHDR, CDR2 SFDVKD. CDR3 in DNA: TGTGCCACCAGTGTTGCAATCGCGGGAGCGGGCGAGCAGTACTTC. This encodes CATSVAIAGAGEQYF.

This clonotype was detected many times. The chain has TRBV7-9 and TRBJ1-1, with D unresolved. Germline V gene data show CDR1 as SEHNR and CDR2 as FQNEAQ (reference sequence). The CDR3 runs to 16 residues. The V and J ends lost 5 bases and 0 bases respectively, with 16 bases between them. The CDR3 DNA sequence: TGTGCCAGCAGCACCCCCCCCCAGAGTATGAACACTGAAGCTTTCTTT. It specifies CASSTPPQSMNTEAFF.

This clonotype was detected many times. The chain links TRBV6-6 to TRBJ2-5; 12 bases are shared with TRBD2. Germline V CDR1 and CDR2: MNHNY, SVGAGI (reference sequence). This CDR3 comprises 18 residues. Trimming removed 0 bases from V and 4 bases from J; junction bases left unmatched: 9. The CDR3 DNA sequence: TGTGCCAGCAGTTACTCAAAGACTAGCGGGAGTATACGAGAGACCCAGTACTTC. Its protein is CASSYSKTSGSIRETQYF.

This clonotype was seen repeatedly, ten times or more. J is TRBJ2-7 and V is TRBV29-1, with D unresolved. V lost 5 bases and J lost 2, with 10 bases in between. The CDR3 contains 12 residues. Germline V CDR1 and CDR2: SQVTM, ANQGSEA. CDR3 residues: CSVRVFTYEQYF. CDR3 in DNA: TGCAGCGTTAGGGTTTTCACCTACGAGCAGTACTTC.

There are a few counts of this clonotype. The chain links TRBV7-9 to TRBJ1-2; a weak D match, TRBD1 (5 bases). CDR1 is SEHNR and CDR2 is FQNEAQ in the germline V gene (reference sequence). V gave up 5 bases and J gave up 1 base, with 14 bases separating them. The length of the CDR3 is 15 residues. The CDR3 nucleotides read TGTGCCAGCAGCCCCCAGTTTGGGGGTAACTATGGCTACACCTTC. Its protein product is CASSPQFGGNYGYTF. The complete variable domain, with remaining parts taken from reference TRBV7-9 and TRBJ1-2, reads DTGVSQNPRHKITKRGQNVTFRCDPISEHNRLYWYRQTLGQGPEFLTYFQNEAQLEKSRLLSDRFSAERPKGSFSTLEIQRTEQGDSAMYLCASSPQFGGNYGYTFGSGTRLTVV.

CDR3 sequence reads: CASSGTDLAKNIQYF. CDR3 nucleotides: TGTGCCAGCAGTGGGACAGATCTAGCCAAAAACATTCAGTACTTC. The chain combines TRBV28 with TRBJ2-4; TRBD1 aligns across 7 bases. The CDR3 consists of 15 residues. V lost 5 bases to trimming and J lost 0 bases; unmatched junction nucleotides: 4. Germline V CDR1 and CDR2: MDHEN, SYDVKM.

This clonotype has just a few counts. This sequence joins TRBV11-3 and TRBJ2-1; 7 bases are a match to TRBD2. Germline CDR1 SGHNT, CDR2 YENEEA. V shed 3 bases, J shed 1 base, and the junction held 6 bases outside the gene matches. The CDR3 sequence is 16 residues long. The CDR3 region has the DNA TGTGCCAGCAGCTTGACTAGCACCTCTTCCTACAATGAGCAGTTCTTC. Residues: CASSLTSTSSYNEQFF.

This clonotype has only a few counts. The V call is TRBV7-3, the J call TRBJ2-2, with TRBD1 identical over 7 bases. V shed 5 bases and J 6 bases; nucleotides not matched to a gene: 6. The CDR3 is 14 residues long. Germline assignment: CDR1 SGHTA and CDR2 FQGTGA. The CDR3 DNA reads as TGTGCCAGCAGCCCTACAGGGGACCCCGGGGAGCTGTTTTTT. Translation gives CASSPTGDPGELFF.

In its sample, this clonotype was seen many times. V is TRBV27 and J is TRBJ1-5, with D possibly TRBD1 on 5 matching bases. From germline, CDR1 is MNHEY and CDR2 SMNVEV (reference sequence). Deletions cut 6 bases from V and 2 bases from J, with 14 bases between. There are 15 residues in the CDR3. CDR3 DNA sequence: TGTGCCAGCAGAGCCGGGACCGGTGGCAATCAGCCCCAGCATTTT. Translating gives CASRAGTGGNQPQHF.

This clonotype was detected many times. CDR3 in DNA: TGCAGCTACTCGGGCTGGACAGATACGCAGTATTTT. It is translated as CSYSGWTDTQYF. The V call is TRBV29-1, the J call TRBJ2-3; no definite D call. CDR1 SQVTM and CDR2 ANQGSEA come from the germline V gene. The V gene lost 8 bases and the J gene lost 3 bases, with 12 bases spanning the gap. The CDR3 loop spans 12 amino acids.

Points on this clonotype: A junction boundary mismatches the germline segment, possibly from a read error. The chain links TRBV18 to TRBJ1-3; D not certain. The germline gives CDR1 KGHSH, CDR2 LQKENI. This CDR3 comprises 15 residues. The CDR3 sequence is CASSPTTGGGNIIYF. For the CDR3, the DNA is TGTGCCAGCTCTCCGACTACGGGTGGTGGAAACATCATATATTTT.

This clonotype showed up many times. The chain recombines TRBV10-3 with TRBJ1-2; D is undetermined. V was clipped by 6 bases and J by 8 bases, with 13 bases between them. The length of the CDR3 is 12 residues. Germline-derived CDR1 and CDR2 are ENHRY and SYGVKD. The CDR3 is CAIRRPGLGYTF. Written as DNA, the CDR3 is TGTGCCATCAGACGCCCCGGGCTCGGCTACACCTTC.